What follows describes a single TCR beta chain. In this sample, this clonotype turned up many times. Which antigen it targets is not known. Base quality data are lacking; no much larger clone is found one base away. The CDR3 has 13 amino acids, counting the end cysteine and phenylalanine. Just the 39-base CDR3 DNA is kept, in frame starting at base 1. The germline V gene specifies ENHRY as CDR1 and SYGVKD as CDR2. Trimming costs V 6 bases and J 5 bases, and their ends lie 13 bases apart. The time point label corresponds to: persistent/refractory GD, antithyroid drugs over 5 years with positive TRAb. For both TCR sequencing and RNA sequencing, RNA was extracted from PBMCs in TRIzol. The diagnosis of Graves' disease was made according to American Thyroid Association guidelines. Recruitment of patients was carried out at an endocrinology department in Xi'an, China. Each patient gave approximately 8.8 milliliters of peripheral blood, collected in an EDTA anticoagulant tube. Ficoll Paque Plus density gradient separation was used to isolate PBMCs, and no further T cell sorting was done. An Agilent 2100 Bioanalyzer and agarose gel were used to check RNA quality, while a NanoDrop 2000 measured RNA concentration.

The method behind the library was multiplex PCR. TCRdb shows the sequencer as Illumina HiSeq 4000. TCR beta libraries were built with iRepertoire HTBI primers and Arm-PCR amplification of CDR3 regions. Before sequencing, the PCR products went through gel purification. The authors' pipeline ran thus. Gene usage analysis of CDR3 amino acid clonotypes relied on the roughly 58 TRBV and 14 TRBJ segments identified across samples. COPE and FqMerger were used to merge the filtered high-quality paired reads into contigs. BLAST was used to align contigs to IMGT TRBV, TRBD and TRBJ reference genes, with CDR3 defined following IMGT. Highly expanded clones were defined as clonotypes with a frequency above 0.1%. Repertoire diversity was measured by Shannon entropy, and V-J evenness by the Gini coefficient. A clonotype was considered public if more than one individual shared it. TCRdb's own reprocessing of the public reads used fastp at Q25 and MiXCR and kept productive beta chains. A single entry per CDR3 protein holds the most common genes and DNA from its merged rows. TCRdb's processing, not the study's, gives the V and J calls here. This sample comprises over 350,000 distinct CDR3 sequences, around 21% of them detected only once. The ten largest account for less than 25% of the sample.

The sample is drawn from a study of regulatory T cells in long-lasting Graves disease (dated by TCRdb to the early 2020s). About the investigation overall: Persistent Graves' disease was defined as antithyroid drug treatment for over 5 years with persistently positive TSH receptor autoantibodies. This study used TCR sequencing and RNA sequencing of peripheral blood to compare persistent Graves' disease patients against newly diagnosed Graves' disease patients. The study was registered as a clinical trial and conducted in China. A total of about 35 samples underwent TCR sequencing, from roughly 13 patients with persistent Graves' disease and some 20 patients with newly diagnosed Graves' disease. On average, persistent Graves' disease patients in the clinical cohort had been on antithyroid drugs for approximately ten years.

General conclusions and limits of the study: Sequencing and analysis were limited to the TCR beta chain. Compared with newly diagnosed patients, persistent Graves' disease patients had lower TCR Shannon entropy and fewer highly expanded clones, which suggests clonal expansion. The study examined only peripheral blood because the primary lesion, thyroid tissue, could not be accessed. As a limitation, the authors acknowledged that the small sample size may reduce accuracy. A larger number of public clonotypes was shared among persistent patients (more than 2,500) than among newly diagnosed patients (more than 850). Preferential use of TRBV28, TRBJ1-2 and TRBJ2-5 was observed in persistent disease, whereas TRBV20-1 and TRBJ2-1 were favored in newly diagnosed disease.

The sequence was obtained from a female donor with Graves disease. The chain joins TRBV10-3 to TRBJ2-5; the D region possibly corresponds to TRBD2 (5 bases align). The material sequenced was peripheral blood mononuclear cells (PBMCs), taken when the disease was refractory, from a patient treated with antithyroid drugs. The encoded CDR3 is CAIRERAEETQYF. The nucleotide sequence reads as follows: TGTGCCATCAGAGAGAGGGCCGAGGAGACCCAGTACTTC.